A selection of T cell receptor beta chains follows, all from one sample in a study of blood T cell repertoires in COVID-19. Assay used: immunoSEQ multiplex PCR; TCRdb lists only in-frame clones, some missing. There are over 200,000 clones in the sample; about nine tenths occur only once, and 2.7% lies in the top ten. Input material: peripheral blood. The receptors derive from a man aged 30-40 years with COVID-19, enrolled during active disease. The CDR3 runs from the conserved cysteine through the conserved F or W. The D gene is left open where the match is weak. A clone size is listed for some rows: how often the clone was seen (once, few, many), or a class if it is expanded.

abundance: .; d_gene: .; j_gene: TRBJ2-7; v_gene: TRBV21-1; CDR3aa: CASSKREGHSSYEQYF; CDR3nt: TGTGCCAGCAGCAAAAGGGAGGGACACAGCTCCTACGAGCAGTACTTC
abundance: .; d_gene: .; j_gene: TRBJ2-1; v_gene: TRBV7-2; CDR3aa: CASSLRRLRDNEQFF; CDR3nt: TGTGCCAGCAGCTTAAGGAGACTACGAGACAATGAGCAGTTCTTC
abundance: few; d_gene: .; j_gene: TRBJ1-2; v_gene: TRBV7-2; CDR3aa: CASSPDSLNYGYTF; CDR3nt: TGTGCCAGCAGCCCGGACAGTCTAAACTATGGCTACACCTTC
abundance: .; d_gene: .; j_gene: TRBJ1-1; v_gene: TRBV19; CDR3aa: CASSFRETEAFF; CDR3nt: TGTGCCAGTAGTTTCAGGGAAACTGAAGCTTTCTTT
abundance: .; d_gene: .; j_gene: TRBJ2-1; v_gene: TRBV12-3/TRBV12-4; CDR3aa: CASSNTGGDEQFF; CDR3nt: TGTGCCAGCAGTAACACAGGGGGGGATGAGCAGTTCTTC
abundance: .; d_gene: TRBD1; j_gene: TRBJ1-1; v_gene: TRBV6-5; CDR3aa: CASSGQGAGNTEAFF; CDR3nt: TGTGCCAGCAGCGGACAGGGGGCGGGGAACACTGAAGCTTTCTTT
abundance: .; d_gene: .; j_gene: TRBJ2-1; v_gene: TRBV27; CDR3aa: CASKALALSYNEQFF; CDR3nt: TGTGCCAGCAAAGCTCTAGCCCTCTCCTACAATGAGCAGTTCTTC
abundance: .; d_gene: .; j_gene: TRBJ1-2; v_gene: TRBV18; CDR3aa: CASSPVVAGGANYGYTF; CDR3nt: TGTGCCAGCTCACCAGTGGTAGCTGGAGGAGCTAACTATGGCTACACCTTC
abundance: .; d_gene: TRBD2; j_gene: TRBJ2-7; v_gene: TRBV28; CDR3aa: CASSLPGSSGTEYEQYF; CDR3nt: TGTGCCAGCAGTTTGCCCGGGTCGAGCGGGACTGAGTACGAGCAGTACTTC
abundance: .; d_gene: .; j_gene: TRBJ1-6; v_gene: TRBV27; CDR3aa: CASRWTPSRSPLHF; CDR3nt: TGTGCCAGCCGATGGACTCCTTCAAGGTCACCCCTCCACTTT
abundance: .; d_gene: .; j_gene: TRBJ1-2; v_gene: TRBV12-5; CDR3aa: CASGFERVARYGYTF; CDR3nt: TGTGCTAGTGGTTTTGAGAGGGTGGCTCGCTATGGCTACACCTTC
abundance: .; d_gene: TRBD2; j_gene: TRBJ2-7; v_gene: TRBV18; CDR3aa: CASSPGTSGYEQYF; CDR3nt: TGTGCCAGCTCACCTGGGACTAGCGGGTACGAGCAGTACTTC
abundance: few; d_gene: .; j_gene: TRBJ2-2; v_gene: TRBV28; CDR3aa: CASSSLQRWANTGELFF; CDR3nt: TGTGCCAGCAGTTCGCTCCAGCGTTGGGCGAACACCGGGGAGCTGTTTTTT
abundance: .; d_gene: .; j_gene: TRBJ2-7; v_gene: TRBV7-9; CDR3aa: CASSLVGGHEQYF; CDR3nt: TGTGCCAGCAGCTTAGTCGGGGGTCACGAGCAGTACTTC
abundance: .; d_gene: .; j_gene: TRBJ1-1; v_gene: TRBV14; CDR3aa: CASSQVGTQGTTEAFF; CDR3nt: TGTGCCAGCAGCCAAGTCGGGACACAGGGAACCACTGAAGCTTTCTTT
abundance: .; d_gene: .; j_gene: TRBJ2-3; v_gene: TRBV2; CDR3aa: CASEVLAVSTDTQYF; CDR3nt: TGTGCCAGCGAGGTTCTGGCGGTCAGCACAGATACGCAGTATTTT
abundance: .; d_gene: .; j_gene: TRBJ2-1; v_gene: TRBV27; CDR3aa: CASSIRTTTPNEQFF; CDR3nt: TGTGCCAGCAGTATCCGGACGACTACCCCCAATGAGCAGTTCTTC
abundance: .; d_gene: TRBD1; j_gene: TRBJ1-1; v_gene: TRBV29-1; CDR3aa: CSVDHRGTEAFF; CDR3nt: TGCAGCGTTGACCACAGGGGCACTGAAGCTTTCTTT
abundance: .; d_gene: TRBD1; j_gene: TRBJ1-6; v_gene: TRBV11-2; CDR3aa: CASSTKDRARHSPLHF; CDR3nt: TGTGCCAGCAGCACCAAGGACAGGGCGCGGCATTCACCCCTCCACTTT
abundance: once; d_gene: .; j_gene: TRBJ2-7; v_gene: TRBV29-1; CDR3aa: CSVERLSSYEQYF; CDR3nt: TGCAGCGTTGAAAGACTGAGTTCCTACGAGCAGTACTTC
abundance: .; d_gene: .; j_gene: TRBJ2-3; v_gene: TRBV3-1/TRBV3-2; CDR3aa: CASSRGSRGDTQYF; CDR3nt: TGTGCCAGCAGCCGAGGCTCCCGGGGAGATACGCAGTATTTT
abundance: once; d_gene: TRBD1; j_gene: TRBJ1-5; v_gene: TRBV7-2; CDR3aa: CASSRTGDQPQHF; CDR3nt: TGTGCCAGCAGCCGGACAGGGGATCAGCCCCAGCATTTT
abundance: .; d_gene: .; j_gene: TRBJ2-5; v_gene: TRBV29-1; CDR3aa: CSVAPGVETQYF; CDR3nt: TGCAGCGTTGCACCGGGGGTAGAGACCCAGTACTTC
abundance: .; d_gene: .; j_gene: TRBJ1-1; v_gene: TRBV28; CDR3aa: CASSLSGRNTEAFF; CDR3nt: TGTGCCAGCAGTTTATCTGGCAGGAACACTGAAGCTTTCTTT
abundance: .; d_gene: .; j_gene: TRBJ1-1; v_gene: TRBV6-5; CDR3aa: CASSDSYLTEAFF; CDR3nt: TGTGCCAGCAGCGACAGTTACCTAACTGAAGCTTTCTTT
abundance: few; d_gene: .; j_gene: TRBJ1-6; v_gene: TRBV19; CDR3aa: CASSDISYNSPLHF; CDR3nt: TGTGCCAGTAGCGACATCTCCTATAATTCACCCCTCCACTTT
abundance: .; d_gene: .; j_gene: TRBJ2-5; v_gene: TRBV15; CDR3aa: CATSRDVQVGETQYF; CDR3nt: TGTGCCACCAGCAGAGATGTTCAGGTAGGAGAGACCCAGTACTTC
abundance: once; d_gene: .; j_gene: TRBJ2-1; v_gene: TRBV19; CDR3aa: CASSAWTDYNEQFF; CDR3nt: TGTGCCAGTAGTGCCTGGACAGACTACAATGAGCAGTTCTTC
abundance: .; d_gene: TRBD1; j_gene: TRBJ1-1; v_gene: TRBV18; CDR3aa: CASSPRDSLNTEAFF; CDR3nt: TGTGCCAGCTCACCACGGGACAGCTTGAACACTGAAGCTTTCTTT
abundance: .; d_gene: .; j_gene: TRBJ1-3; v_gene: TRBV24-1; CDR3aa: CATSGKWEPRSGNTIYF; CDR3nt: TGTGCCACCAGTGGAAAGTGGGAGCCGCGCTCTGGAAACACCATATATTTT